This T cell receptor (beta chain) appears in the sequencing data of a study of human T cells and chemical hapten exposure. The overall study: Per-sample TCR yield variability stemmed mainly from small pooled library volume differences.

Unfractionated whole blood yielded the extracted total RNA. The CDR3 sequence is 15 residues long. The J segment lost 1 base and the V segment lost 6 bases, leaving 9 bases of the junction unmatched. In germline, CDR1 is DFQATT, CDR2 SNEGSKA (reference sequence). Note on this clonotype: Antigen specificity is unknown.

Whole-study results and caveats: No alteration of TCRs above 1 in 1000 frequency was seen with DPC sensitization.

Individual cDNA molecules each carried unique molecular identifiers attached by the library. TCRdb itself ran the 5' RACE reads through MiXCR, one entry per CDR3 protein. The sample lists 110,000 or so distinct CDR3 sequences, approximately 20% occurring once. The TCR originated in a human donor in good health. This chain links TRBV20-1 with TRBJ2-5, with TRBD2 matching over 9 bases. The CDR3 region is CSARRLADFQETQYF. The CDR3 nucleotides read TGCAGTGCCCGACGACTAGCGGATTTCCAAGAGACCCAGTACTTC.